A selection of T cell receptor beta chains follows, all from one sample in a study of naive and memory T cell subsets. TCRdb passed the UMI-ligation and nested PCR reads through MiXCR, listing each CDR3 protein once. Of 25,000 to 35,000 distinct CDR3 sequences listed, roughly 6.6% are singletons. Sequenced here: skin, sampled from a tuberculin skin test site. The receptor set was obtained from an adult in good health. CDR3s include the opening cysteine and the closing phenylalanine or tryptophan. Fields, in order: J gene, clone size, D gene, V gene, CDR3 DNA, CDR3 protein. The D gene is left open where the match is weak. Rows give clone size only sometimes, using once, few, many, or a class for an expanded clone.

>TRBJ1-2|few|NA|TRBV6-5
TGTGCCAGCAGCCCCTGGGAGCTGGGGGGGAGAGGTGGCTACACCTTC
CASSPWELGGRGGYTF
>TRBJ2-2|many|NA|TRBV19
TGTGCCGGCCAGATGCAGGGCGCCGGGGAGCTGTTTTTT
CAGQMQGAGELFF
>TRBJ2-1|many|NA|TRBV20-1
TGCAGTGCTAGAGATGGATACAATGAGCAGTTCTTC
CSARDGYNEQFF
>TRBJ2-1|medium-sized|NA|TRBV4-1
TGCGCCAGCAGCCAAGATATCGGGAATGAGCAGTTCTTC
CASSQDIGNEQFF
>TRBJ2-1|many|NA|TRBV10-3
TGTGCCATCAGTGATGGGCAGGCGACCTACAATGAGCAGTTCTTC
CAISDGQATYNEQFF
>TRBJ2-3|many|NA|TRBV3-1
TGTGCCAGCAGCCCCCCGCGCCGGCGCCCAGATACGCAGTATTTT
CASSPPRRRPDTQYF
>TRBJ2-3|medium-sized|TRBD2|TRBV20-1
TGCAGTGCTAGAGATGGGCTAGCGGGGGGCCCATGGACAGATACGCAGTATTTT
CSARDGLAGGPWTDTQYF
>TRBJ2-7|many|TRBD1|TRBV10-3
TGTGCCATCAGCCCGGGACAGGGGCTCCTCGAGCAGTACTTC
CAISPGQGLLEQYF
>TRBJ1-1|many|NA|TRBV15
TGTGCCACCGTATCACCGGGCCCAGGGGAAGCTTTCTTT
CATVSPGPGEAFF
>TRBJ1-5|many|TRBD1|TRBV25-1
TGTGCCAGCAGGGGGACAGGGGGCGGACCCCAGCATTTT
CASRGTGGGPQHF
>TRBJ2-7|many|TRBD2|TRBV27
TGTGCCAGCACCGCAACCAGCGGGACCGTTTACGAGCAGTACTTC
CASTATSGTVYEQYF
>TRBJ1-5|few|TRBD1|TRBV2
TGTGCCAGCAGCGCAGGGGACAGGGGCAATCAGCCCCAGCATTTT
CASSAGDRGNQPQHF
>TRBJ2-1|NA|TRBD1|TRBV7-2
TGTGCCAGCAGCTTTAGGGGACAGGGAAGCAATGAGCAGTTCTTC
CASSFRGQGSNEQFF
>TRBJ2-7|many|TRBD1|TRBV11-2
TGTGCCAGCAGCTTAAGACCCGCTTTCTTAGGGACAGGGGGCTTCCGAGGCGAGCAGTACTTC
CASSLRPAFLGTGGFRGEQYF
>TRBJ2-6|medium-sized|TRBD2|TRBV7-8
TGTGCCAGCAGCTCCCACGGACTAGCGGGGACAGGGGCCAACGTCCTGACTTTC
CASSSHGLAGTGANVLTF
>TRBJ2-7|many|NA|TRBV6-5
TGTGCCAGCAGCTCCTTGACAGAGAGCTCCTACGAGCAGTACTTC
CASSSLTESSYEQYF
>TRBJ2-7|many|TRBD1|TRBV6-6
TGTGCCAGCAGTCAAAACAGGGGAATTGGCTACGAGCAGTACTTC
CASSQNRGIGYEQYF
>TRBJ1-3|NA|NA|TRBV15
TGTGCCACCAGCTCCCACCCTAGACTCCCGGATTTCTCTGGAAACACCATATATTTT
CATSSHPRLPDFSGNTIYF
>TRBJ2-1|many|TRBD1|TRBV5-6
TGTGCCAGCAGCGGGGACAGAATCTACAATGAGCAGTTCTTC
CASSGDRIYNEQFF
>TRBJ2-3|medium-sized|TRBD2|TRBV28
TGTGCCAGCAGTTTGGCTAGCGGGGGGGCGAATACGCAGTATTTT
CASSLASGGANTQYF
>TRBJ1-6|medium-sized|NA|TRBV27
TGTGCCAGCAGTGCGGGACTCAGAAATAATTCACCCCTCCACTTT
CASSAGLRNNSPLHF
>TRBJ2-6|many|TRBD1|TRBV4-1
TGCGCCAGCAGCCACAGGGGGCGCGAGGCCAACGTCCTGACTTTC
CASSHRGREANVLTF
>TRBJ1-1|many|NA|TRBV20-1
TGCAGTGCTAGTCGAGTGAACACTGAAGCTTTCTTT
CSASRVNTEAFF
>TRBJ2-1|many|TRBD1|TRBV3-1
TGTGCCAGCAGCCAAGATTTGACGGGACAGGGAGGGAATGAGCAGTTCTTC
CASSQDLTGQGGNEQFF
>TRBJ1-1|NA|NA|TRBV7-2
TGTGCCAGCAGCTTAGGAGAAATAGACAGGCCGAACACTGAAGCTTTCTTT
CASSLGEIDRPNTEAFF
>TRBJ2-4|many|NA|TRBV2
TGTGCCAGCAGTGACAGTAGAAGCATTCAGTACTTC
CASSDSRSIQYF
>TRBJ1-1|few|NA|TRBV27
TGTGCCAGCATCCCACAGGCCCGGAACACTGAAGCTTTCTTT
CASIPQARNTEAFF
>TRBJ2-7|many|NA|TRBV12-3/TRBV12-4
TGTGCCAGCAGTTTAGCGCCTTCCTACGAGCAGTACTTC
CASSLAPSYEQYF